At least ten counts were recorded for the clone carrying this T cell receptor beta chain. Its antigen is not known. The CDR3 spans 16 residues. Trimming took off 0 bases at V and 5 bases at J, with 14 bases between the two ends. The V gene's germline CDR1 is MNHEY and CDR2 SVGAGI. The record originates from a study of early T cells in non-severe SARS-CoV-2 infection. Turning to the study itself: Alpha and beta chains were unpaired, from unsorted whole-blood bulk RNA.

Study-level results: Missing private and CD4 specificities, VDJdb matching favored anti-spike CD8 responses.

Unique molecular identifiers were attached to individual cDNA molecules. Each CDR3 protein gets one entry after TCRdb re-called the 5' RACE reads with MiXCR. The table records approximately 20,000 distinct CDR3 sequences, around 4.2% of them present only once. The receptor's source is an adult who was a healthcare worker with PCR-confirmed SARS-CoV-2 infection or an uninfected control (not recorded which). What was sequenced was whole blood. The V gene is TRBV6-5, the J gene TRBJ1-5, with a weak D call TRBD1 (6 bases). Here the CDR3 reads CASSYSNRDGDQPQHF. The CDR3 coding sequence is TGTGCCAGCAGTTACTCGAACAGGGACGGGGATCAGCCCCAGCATTTT.